These 2 T cell receptor beta chains were sequenced from one sample in a study of blood T cell repertoires in COVID-19. Generated by immunoSEQ multiplex PCR, the TCRdb table keeps only in-frame clones and is missing some. Of more than 150,000 clones listed, 84% are singletons. The sequenced sample was peripheral blood. The origin of the receptors is a man between 18 and 35 years old with active or convalescent COVID-19.

The CDR3 region has the DNA TGTGCCAGCAGCAAAGAAAGGAGACAGGCATCCTACGAGCAGTACTTC. This sequence encodes CASSKERRQASYEQYF. The V call is TRBV21-1, the J call TRBJ2-7; TRBD1 is the table's D call, not checked against the DNA. TRBV21-1 is shown as a pseudogene. The CDR3 sequence is 16 residues long.

The rearrangement links TRBV7-6 to TRBJ1-4; 7 positions agree with TRBD1. This CDR3 contains 15 residues. Germline V gene lookup returns CDR1 SGHVS and CDR2 FNYEAQ. J lost 5 bases, V lost 5 bases, and 8 bases had no gene match. Here the CDR3 reads CASSIRQGQNEKLFF. The DNA for the CDR3 is TGTGCCAGCAGCATCAGACAGGGACAGAATGAAAAACTGTTTTTT.